One and the same sample provided the 5 T cell receptor beta chains below, sequenced in a study of blood T cell repertoires in COVID-19. Sequencing used immunoSEQ multiplex PCR; TCRdb keeps in-frame clones, though not all of them. Found here are 150,000 to 180,000 clones, around 78% of them singletons; the top ten hold around 1.5%. The sample consisted of peripheral blood. The source is an elderly man with acute or convalescent COVID-19.

This chain links TRBV12-3 or TRBV12-4 with TRBJ2-1; TRBD1 is a possible D gene (6 bases). Deletions cut 6 bases from V and 9 bases from J, with 9 bases between. This CDR3 contains 11 residues. The CDR3 here is CASRTGFEQFF. CDR3 DNA: TGTGCCAGCAGGACAGGTTTTGAGCAGTTCTTC.

This rearrangement joins TRBV3-1 (or the pseudogene TRBV3-2) to TRBJ1-2; D is unresolved. Trimming took off 1 base at V and 6 bases at J, with 18 bases between the two ends. The CDR3 spans 16 residues. Per germline, CDR1 LGHDT and CDR2 YNNKEL (reference sequence). CDR3 sequence (DNA): TGTGCCAGCAGCCAAGTGTTGGTAGGAGGGATGGATGGCTACACCTTC. This sequence encodes CASSQVLVGGMDGYTF.

V usage is TRBV30 and J usage is TRBJ1-2, with a weak D call TRBD1 (6 bases). This CDR3 is 11 amino acids long. Germline V lookup: CDR1 GTSNPN, CDR2 SVGIG (reference sequence). The ends were cut back, 5 bases at V and 14 bases at J, with 18 bases in the middle. The CDR3 here is CAWDNLWGHTF. The DNA for the CDR3 is TGTGCCTGGGATAACCTCTGGGGGCATACCTTC.

This clone appeared a few times. V is TRBV5-1 and J is TRBJ1-6, with TRBD1 as a possible D gene (6 bases). This CDR3 comprises 14 residues. The V end lost 4 bases, the J end lost 10 bases, and 15 bases lay between the germline ends. Germline values: CDR1 SGHRS, CDR2 YFSETQ. The CDR3 protein is CASSRGGGQSPLHF. The CDR3 DNA reads as TGCGCCAGCAGCCGGGGAGGGGGGCAATCACCCCTCCACTTT.

The CDR3 protein is CASSSRASSNQPQHF. The CDR3 DNA reads as TGTGCCAGCAGCTCCAGGGCGAGCTCCAATCAGCCCCAGCATTTT. The chain links TRBV7-2 to TRBJ1-5, with D possibly being TRBD1 (5 bases). The V gene lost 4 bases and the J gene lost 3 bases, with 13 bases spanning the gap. The CDR3 consists of 15 residues. From germline, CDR1 is SGHTA and CDR2 FQGNSA.